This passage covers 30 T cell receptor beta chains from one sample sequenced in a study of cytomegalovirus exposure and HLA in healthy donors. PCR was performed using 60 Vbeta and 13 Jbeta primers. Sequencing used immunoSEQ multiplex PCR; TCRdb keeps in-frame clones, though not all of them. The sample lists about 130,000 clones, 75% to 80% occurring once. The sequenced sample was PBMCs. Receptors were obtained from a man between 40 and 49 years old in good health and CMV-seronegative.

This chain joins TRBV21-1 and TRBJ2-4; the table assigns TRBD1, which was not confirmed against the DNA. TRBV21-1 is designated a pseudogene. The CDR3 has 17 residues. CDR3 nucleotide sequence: TGTGCCAGCAGCAAAGGCGTTACAGGTTCAGCCAAAAACATTCAGTACTTC. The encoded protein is CASSKGVTGSAKNIQYF.

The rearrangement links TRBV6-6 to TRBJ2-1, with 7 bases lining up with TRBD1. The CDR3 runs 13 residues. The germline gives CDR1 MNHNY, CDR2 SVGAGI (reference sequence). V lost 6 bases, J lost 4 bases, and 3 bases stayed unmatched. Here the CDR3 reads CASRPTGYNEQFF. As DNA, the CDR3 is TGTGCCAGCAGACCGACAGGGTACAATGAGCAGTTCTTC.

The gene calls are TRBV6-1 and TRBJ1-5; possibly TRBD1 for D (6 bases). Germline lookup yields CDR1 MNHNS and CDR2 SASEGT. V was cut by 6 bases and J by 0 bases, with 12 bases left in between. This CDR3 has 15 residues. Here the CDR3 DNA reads TGTGCCAGCAGCATACAGGGCTATAGCAATCAGCCCCAGCATTTT. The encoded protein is CASSIQGYSNQPQHF.

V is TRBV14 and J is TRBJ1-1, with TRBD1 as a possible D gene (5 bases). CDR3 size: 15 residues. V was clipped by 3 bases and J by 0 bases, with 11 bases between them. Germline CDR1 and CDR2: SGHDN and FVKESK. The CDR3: CASSHRGVMNTEAFF. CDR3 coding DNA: TGTGCCAGCAGCCATCGGGGGGTAATGAACACTGAAGCTTTCTTT.

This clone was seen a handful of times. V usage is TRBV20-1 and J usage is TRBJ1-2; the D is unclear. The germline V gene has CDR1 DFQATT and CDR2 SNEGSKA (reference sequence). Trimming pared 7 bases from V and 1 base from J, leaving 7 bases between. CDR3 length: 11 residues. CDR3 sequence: CSVKHNYGYTF. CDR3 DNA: TGCAGTGTCAAGCATAACTATGGCTACACCTTC.

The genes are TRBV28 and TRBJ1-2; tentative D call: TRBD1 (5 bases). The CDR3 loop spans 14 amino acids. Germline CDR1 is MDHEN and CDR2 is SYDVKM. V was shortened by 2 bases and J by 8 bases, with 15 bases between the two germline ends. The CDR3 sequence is CASSLGGALRGYTF. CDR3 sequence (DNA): TGTGCCAGCAGTTTAGGAGGGGCTCTGAGGGGCTACACCTTC.

Here the CDR3 DNA reads TGCGCCAGCAGCCGAGGGTTCTTCAAGCCTGCACTGGTGGGCGAGCAGTACTTC. This encodes CASSRGFFKPALVGEQYF. The chain recombines TRBV4-1 with TRBJ2-7, with D perhaps TRBD2 (5 bases). The CDR3 contains 18 residues. Germline CDR1 and CDR2: MGHRA and YSYEKL. V lost 4 bases and J lost 6, with 28 bases in between.

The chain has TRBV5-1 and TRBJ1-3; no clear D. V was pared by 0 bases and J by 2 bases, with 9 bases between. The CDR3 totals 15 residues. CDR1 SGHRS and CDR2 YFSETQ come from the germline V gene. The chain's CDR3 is CASSLAYSPGNTIYF. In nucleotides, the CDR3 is TGCGCCAGCAGCTTGGCGTACAGCCCTGGAAACACCATATATTTT.

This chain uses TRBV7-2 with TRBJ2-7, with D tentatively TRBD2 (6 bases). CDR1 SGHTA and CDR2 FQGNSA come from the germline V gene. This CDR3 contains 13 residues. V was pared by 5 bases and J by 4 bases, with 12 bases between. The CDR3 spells CASSTLEGYEQYF. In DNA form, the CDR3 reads TGTGCCAGCAGCACCCTGGAGGGTTACGAGCAGTACTTC.

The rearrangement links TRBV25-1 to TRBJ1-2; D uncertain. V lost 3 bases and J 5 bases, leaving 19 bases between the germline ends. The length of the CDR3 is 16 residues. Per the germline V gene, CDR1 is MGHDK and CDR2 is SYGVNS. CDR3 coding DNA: TGTGCCAGCAGTGATCCAGGACTTCCCCCTGAGTATGGCTACACCTTC. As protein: CASSDPGLPPEYGYTF.

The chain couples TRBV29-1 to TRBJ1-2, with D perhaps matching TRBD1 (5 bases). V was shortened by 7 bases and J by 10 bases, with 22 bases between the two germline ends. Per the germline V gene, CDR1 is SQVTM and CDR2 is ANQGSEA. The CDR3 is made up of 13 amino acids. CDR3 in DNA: TGCAGCGGTAGAAGCGGGCAGGGCAAGGACTACACCTTC. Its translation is CSGRSGQGKDYTF.

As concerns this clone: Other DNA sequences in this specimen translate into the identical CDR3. The CDR3 DNA follows: TGCGCCAGCAGCTTGGTCAGGAATTCACCCCTCCACTTT. This gives the protein CASSLVRNSPLHF. The chain uses TRBV5-1 and TRBJ1-6; D not certain. CDR1 and CDR2 (germline): SGHRS, YFSETQ. The CDR3 is made up of 13 amino acids. V was trimmed by 0 bases and J by 7 bases, leaving 5 bases between them. Together with reference TRBV5-1 and TRBJ1-6, the CDR3 gives the full variable domain: KAGVTQTPRYLIKTRGQQVTLSCSPISGHRSVSWYQQTPGQGLQFLFEYFSETQRNKGNFPGRFSGRQFSNSRSEMNVSTLELGDSALYLCASSLVRNSPLHFGNGTRLTVT.

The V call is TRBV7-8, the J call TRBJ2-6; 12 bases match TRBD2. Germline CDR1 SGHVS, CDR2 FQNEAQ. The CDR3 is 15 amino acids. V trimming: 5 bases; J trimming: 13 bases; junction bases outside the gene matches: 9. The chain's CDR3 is CASSKTSGGSQVLTF. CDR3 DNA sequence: TGTGCCAGCAGCAAAACTAGCGGGGGGTCCCAGGTCCTGACTTTC.

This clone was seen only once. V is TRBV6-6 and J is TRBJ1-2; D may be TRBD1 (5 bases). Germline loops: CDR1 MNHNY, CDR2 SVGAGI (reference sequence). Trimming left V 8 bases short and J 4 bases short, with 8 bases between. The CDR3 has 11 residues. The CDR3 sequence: CASWGGYGYTF. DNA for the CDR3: TGTGCCAGCTGGGGGGGCTATGGCTACACCTTC.

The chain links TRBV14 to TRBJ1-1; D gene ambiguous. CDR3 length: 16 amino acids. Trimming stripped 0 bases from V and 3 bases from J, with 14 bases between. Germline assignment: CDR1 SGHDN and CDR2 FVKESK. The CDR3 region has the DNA TGTGCCAGCAGCCAAGATTTTGGAGGGATATACACTGAAGCTTTCTTT. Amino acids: CASSQDFGGIYTEAFF.

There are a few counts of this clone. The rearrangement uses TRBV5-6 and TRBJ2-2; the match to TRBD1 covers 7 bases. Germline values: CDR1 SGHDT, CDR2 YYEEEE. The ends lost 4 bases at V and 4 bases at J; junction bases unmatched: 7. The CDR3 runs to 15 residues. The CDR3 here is CASSLGQVGTGELFF. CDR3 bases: TGTGCCAGCAGCCTCGGACAGGTGGGCACCGGGGAGCTGTTTTTT.

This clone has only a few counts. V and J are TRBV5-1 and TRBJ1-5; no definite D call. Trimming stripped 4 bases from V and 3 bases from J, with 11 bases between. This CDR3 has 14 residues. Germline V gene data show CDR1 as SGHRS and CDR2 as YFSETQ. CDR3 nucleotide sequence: TGCGCCAGCAGCATTTCAGGCGACAATCAGCCCCAGCATTTT. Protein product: CASSISGDNQPQHF.

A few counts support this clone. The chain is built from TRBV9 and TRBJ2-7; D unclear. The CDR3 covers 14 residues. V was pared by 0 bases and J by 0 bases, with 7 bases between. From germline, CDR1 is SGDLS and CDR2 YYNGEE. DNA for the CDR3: TGTGCCAGCAGCGTAGATTACACCTCCTACGAGCAGTACTTC. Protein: CASSVDYTSYEQYF.

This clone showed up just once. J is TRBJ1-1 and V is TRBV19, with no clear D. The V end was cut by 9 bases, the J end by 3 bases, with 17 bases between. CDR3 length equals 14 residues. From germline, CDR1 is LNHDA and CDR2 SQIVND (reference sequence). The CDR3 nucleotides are TGTGCCAGCCAAGAGGGTGGTTCGTACACTGAAGCTTTCTTT. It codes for CASQEGGSYTEAFF.

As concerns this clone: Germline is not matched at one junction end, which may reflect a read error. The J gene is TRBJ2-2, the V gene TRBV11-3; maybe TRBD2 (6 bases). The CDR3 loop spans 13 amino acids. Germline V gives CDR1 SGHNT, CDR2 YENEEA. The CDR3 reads CASSLEGTGELLF. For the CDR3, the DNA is TGTGCCAGCAGCCTGGAGGGGACCGGGGAGCTGCTTTTT.

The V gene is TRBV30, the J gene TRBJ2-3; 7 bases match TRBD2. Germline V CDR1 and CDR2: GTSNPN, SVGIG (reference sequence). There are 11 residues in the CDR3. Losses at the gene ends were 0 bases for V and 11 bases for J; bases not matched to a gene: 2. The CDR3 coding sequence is TGTGCCTGGAGTGTTGGGGGGGGGCAGTATTTT. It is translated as CAWSVGGGQYF.

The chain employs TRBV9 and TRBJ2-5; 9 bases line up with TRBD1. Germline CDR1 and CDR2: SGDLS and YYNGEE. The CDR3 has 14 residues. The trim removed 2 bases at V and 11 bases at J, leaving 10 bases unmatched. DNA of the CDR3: TGTGCCAGCAGCGTCGGGACAGGGTTTCGTGAGCAGTACTTC. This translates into CASSVGTGFREQYF. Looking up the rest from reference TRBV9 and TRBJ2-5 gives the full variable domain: DSGVTQTPKHLITATGQRVTLRCSPRSGDLSVYWYQQSLDQGLQFLIQYYNGEERAKGNILERFSAQQFPDLHSELNLSSLELGDSALYFCASSVGTGFREQYFGPGTRLLVL.

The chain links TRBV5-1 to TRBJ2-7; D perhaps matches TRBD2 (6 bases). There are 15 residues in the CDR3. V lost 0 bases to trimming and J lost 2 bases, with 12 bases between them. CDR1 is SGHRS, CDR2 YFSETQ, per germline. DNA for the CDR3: TGCGCCAGCAGCTTGGCGGCGGGGACCCCCTACGAGCAGTACTTC. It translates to CASSLAAGTPYEQYF.

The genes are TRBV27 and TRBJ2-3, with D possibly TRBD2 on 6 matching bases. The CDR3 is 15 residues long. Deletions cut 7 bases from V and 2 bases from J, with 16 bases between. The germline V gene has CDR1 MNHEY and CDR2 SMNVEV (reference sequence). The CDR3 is CASKLALHFTDTQYF. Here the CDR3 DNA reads TGTGCCAGCAAACTAGCTCTTCATTTCACAGATACGCAGTATTTT.

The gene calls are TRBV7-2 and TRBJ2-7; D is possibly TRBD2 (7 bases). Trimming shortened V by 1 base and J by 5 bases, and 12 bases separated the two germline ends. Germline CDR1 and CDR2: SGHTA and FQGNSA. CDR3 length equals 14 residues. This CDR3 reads CASSLGSGGHEQYF. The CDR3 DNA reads TGTGCCAGCAGCTTAGGCTCGGGGGGCCACGAGCAGTACTTC.

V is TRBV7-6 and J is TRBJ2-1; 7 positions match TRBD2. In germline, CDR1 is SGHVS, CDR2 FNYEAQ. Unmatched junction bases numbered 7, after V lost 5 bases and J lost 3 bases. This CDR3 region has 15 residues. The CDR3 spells CASSPLSGGYNEQFF. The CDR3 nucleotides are TGTGCCAGCAGCCCACTGTCGGGGGGCTACAATGAGCAGTTCTTC.

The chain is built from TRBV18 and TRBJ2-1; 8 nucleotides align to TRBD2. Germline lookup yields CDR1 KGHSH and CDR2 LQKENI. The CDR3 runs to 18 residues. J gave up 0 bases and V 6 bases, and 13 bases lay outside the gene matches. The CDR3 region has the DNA TGTGCCAGCTCCCTACGGGGCGAGCGGGGGTCCTCCTACAATGAGCAGTTCTTC. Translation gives CASSLRGERGSSYNEQFF.

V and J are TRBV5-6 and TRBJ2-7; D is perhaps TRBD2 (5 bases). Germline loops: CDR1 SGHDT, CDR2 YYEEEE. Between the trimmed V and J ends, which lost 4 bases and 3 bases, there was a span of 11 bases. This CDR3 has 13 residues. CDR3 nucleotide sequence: TGTGCCAGCAGCCCGGATGGAGGCTACGAGCAGTACTTC. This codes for CASSPDGGYEQYF. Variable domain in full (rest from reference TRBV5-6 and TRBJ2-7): DAGVTQSPTHLIKTRGQQVTLRCSPKSGHDTVSWYQQALGQGPQFIFQYYEEEERQRGNFPDRFSGHQFPNYSSELNVNALLLGDSALYLCASSPDGGYEQYFGPGTRLTVT.

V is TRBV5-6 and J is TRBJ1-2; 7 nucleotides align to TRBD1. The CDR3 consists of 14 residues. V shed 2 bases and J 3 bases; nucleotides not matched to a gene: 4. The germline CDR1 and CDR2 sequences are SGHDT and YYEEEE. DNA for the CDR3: TGTGCCAGCAGCTTTAGGGACAGCCACTATGGCTACACCTTC. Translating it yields CASSFRDSHYGYTF.

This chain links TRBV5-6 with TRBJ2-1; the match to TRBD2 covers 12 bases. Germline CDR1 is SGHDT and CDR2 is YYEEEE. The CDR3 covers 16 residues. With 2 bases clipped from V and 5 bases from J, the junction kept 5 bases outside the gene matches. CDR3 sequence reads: CASSLKLAGGHNEQFF. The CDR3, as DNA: TGTGCCAGCAGCTTAAAACTAGCGGGGGGCCACAATGAGCAGTTCTTC.